The 28 T cell receptor beta chains below all came from one sample that was sequenced in a study of blood T cell repertoires in COVID-19. The repertoire was sequenced with immunoSEQ multiplex PCR; TCRdb's copy has only in-frame clones and lacks some. The table records about 69,000 clones, roughly 79% of them present only once. Sequenced input: peripheral blood. Every receptor here comes from a man in his sixties with acute or convalescent COVID-19.

The chain links TRBV5-4 to TRBJ2-3; 7 nucleotides agree with TRBD1. V lost 0 bases and J lost 3; bases outside the gene matches: 1. The CDR3 consists of 14 residues. Germline V lookup: CDR1 SGHNT, CDR2 YYREEE (reference sequence). DNA of the CDR3: TGTGCCAGCAGCTTGGAACAGGGGACAGATACGCAGTATTTT. Translated, it gives CASSLEQGTDTQYF. The whole variable domain, filled in from reference TRBV5-4 and TRBJ2-3, reads ETGVTQSPTHLIKTRGQQVTLRCSSQSGHNTVSWYQQALGQGPQFIFQYYREEENGRGNFPPRFSGLQFPNYSSELNVNALELDDSALYLCASSLEQGTDTQYFGPGTRLTVL.

The chain joins TRBV6-5 to TRBJ1-2; 7 bases fit TRBD1. This CDR3 spans 11 amino acids. The germline V gene has CDR1 MNHEY and CDR2 SVGAGI. Germline trimming cut 5 bases from V and 7 bases from J; bases unmatched to any gene: 1. CDR3 sequence: CASSTGVGYTF. The CDR3 DNA reads as TGTGCCAGCAGTACAGGGGTTGGCTACACCTTC.

J is TRBJ1-4 and V is TRBV19; 10 bases agree with TRBD1. The V gene's germline CDR1 is LNHDA and CDR2 SQIVND (reference sequence). This CDR3 comprises 14 residues. V dropped 3 bases and J dropped 11; count of bases not matched to a gene: 6. The CDR3 reads CASSIRDRGGKLFF. CDR3 nucleotide sequence: TGTGCCAGTAGTATCCGGGACAGGGGAGGCAAACTGTTTTTT.

This clone was counted once. The V and J genes are TRBV10-3 and TRBJ2-1, with TRBD1 matching 10 bases. This CDR3 region has 14 residues. With 6 bases clipped from V and 9 bases from J, the junction kept 8 bases outside the gene matches. Germline values: CDR1 ENHRY, CDR2 SYGVKD. CDR3 DNA: TGTGCCATCAGGGGACAGGGGATGGTTGGTGAGCAGTTCTTC. This encodes CAIRGQGMVGEQFF.

This clone turned up a few times. The CDR3 loop reads CASRFLNTEAFF. The DNA for the CDR3 is TGTGCCAGCAGGTTCTTAAACACTGAAGCTTTCTTT. The chain links TRBV28 to TRBJ1-1; no clear D gene. Trimming shortened V by 6 bases and J by 2 bases, and 7 bases separated the two germline ends. The CDR3 has 12 amino acids. Germline CDR1 MDHEN, CDR2 SYDVKM.

The chain combines TRBV5-4 with TRBJ2-5, with 8 bases lining up with TRBD1. Per the germline V gene, CDR1 is SGHNT and CDR2 is YYREEE (reference sequence). The CDR3 loop spans 14 amino acids. The V and J ends lost 4 bases and 5 bases, in that order; junction bases with no gene match: 7. For the CDR3, the DNA is TGTGCCAGCAGCCGCGGACAGGGACGCGAGACCCAGTACTTC. It codes for CASSRGQGRETQYF.

J is TRBJ2-2 and V is TRBV9; no firm D call. V gave up 0 bases and J gave up 6 bases, with 6 bases separating them. This CDR3 is 13 amino acids long. Germline lookup yields CDR1 SGDLS and CDR2 YYNGEE. This chain's CDR3 is CASSVAQAGELFF. CDR3 DNA: TGTGCCAGCAGCGTAGCCCAGGCCGGGGAGCTGTTTTTT.

The chain is built from TRBV7-9 and TRBJ1-2; 7 nucleotides line up with TRBD1. The CDR3 has 14 amino acids. The V gene's germline CDR1 is SEHNR and CDR2 FQNEAQ (reference sequence). V dropped 6 bases and J dropped 4; count of bases not matched to a gene: 8. DNA of the CDR3: TGTGCCAGCAGTTTCCGACAGGGCTTCTATGGCTACACCTTC. Translating gives CASSFRQGFYGYTF.

V is TRBV27 and J is TRBJ1-5; perhaps TRBD1 as D (5 bases). This CDR3 contains 18 residues. The germline V gene encodes CDR1 MNHEY and CDR2 SMNVEV (reference sequence). Deletions cut 6 bases from V and 0 bases from J, with 21 bases between. CDR3 nucleotides: TGTGCCAGCAGCCGGGGGATTTCCCGGGTGGATAGCAATCAGCCCCAGCATTTT. Protein product: CASSRGISRVDSNQPQHF.

The CDR3 spells CATSGGGEGQETQYF. The CDR3 nucleotides are TGTGCCACCAGCGGCGGAGGGGAGGGTCAAGAGACCCAGTACTTC. V is TRBV15 and J is TRBJ2-5; 7 positions match TRBD2. Trimming at V came to 5 bases and at J to 2 bases, leaving 8 bases not matched to a gene. The V gene's germline CDR1 is LNHNV and CDR2 YYDKDF (reference sequence). This CDR3 is 15 amino acids long.

J is TRBJ1-1 and V is TRBV20-1, with D possibly being TRBD1 (5 bases). Germline V gene lookup returns CDR1 DFQATT and CDR2 SNEGSKA (reference sequence). V lost 3 bases to trimming and J lost 7 bases, with 6 bases between them. CDR3 length: 10 residues. The CDR3 sequence is CSARGGEAFF. The CDR3 DNA follows: TGCAGTGCTAGGGGGGGTGAAGCTTTCTTT.

On this clone itself: At one end the junction does not follow the germline gene, possibly because of a read error. This chain links TRBV4-3 with TRBJ1-2; no definite D call. Germline CDR1 and CDR2: LGHNA and YSLEER. There are 12 residues in the CDR3. CDR3 loop: CASSQDGAVHAF. DNA of the CDR3: TGCGCCAGCAGCCAAGACGGAGCAGTTCATGCCTTC.

The gene calls are TRBV10-3 and TRBJ2-7; D possibly corresponds to TRBD2 (5 bases). The CDR3 spans 13 residues. V lost 2 bases and J lost 7, with 12 bases in between. Germline V gives CDR1 ENHRY, CDR2 SYGVKD. DNA of the CDR3: TGTGCCATCAGTGAGGGCGACGGGGAAGAGCAGTACTTC. It translates to CAISEGDGEEQYF.

The gene calls are TRBV5-8 and TRBJ1-5; 7 positions agree with TRBD1. Germline values: CDR1 SGHTS, CDR2 YDEGEE. J was trimmed by 0 bases and V by 3 bases; bases with no gene match: 3. The CDR3 has 15 amino acids. The DNA of the CDR3 is TGTGCCAGCAGCTGGGGACAGAGTAGCAATCAGCCCCAGCATTTT. It translates to CASSWGQSSNQPQHF.

The V gene is TRBV23-1, the J gene TRBJ2-7, with D possibly TRBD1 on 5 matching bases. TRBV23-1 is known as an ORF, though its function is uncertain. V dropped 3 bases and J dropped 3 bases, with 21 bases sitting between them. The CDR3 is 17 amino acids. CDR3 sequence: CASSQVLGRPVGYEQYF. The DNA for the CDR3 is TGCGCCAGCAGTCAGGTTCTGGGGCGACCAGTAGGCTACGAGCAGTACTTC.

This clone was counted once. The CDR3 sequence is CASSLVLGGPEQYF. In DNA, the CDR3 is TGTGCCAGCAGCTTAGTACTCGGCGGCCCCGAGCAGTACTTC. The V and J genes are TRBV7-9 and TRBJ2-7; no clear D. Trimming shortened V by 1 base and J by 6 bases, and 13 bases separated the two germline ends. Germline-derived CDR1 and CDR2 are SEHNR and FQNEAQ (reference sequence). The CDR3 spans 14 residues.

V usage is TRBV4-3 and J usage is TRBJ2-6; unclear D gene. The CDR3 totals 16 residues. Germline CDR1 and CDR2: LGHNA and YSLEER. V was trimmed by 4 bases and J by 0 bases, leaving 10 bases between them. Written as DNA, the CDR3 is TGCGCCAGCAGCCGAGGATGGAGCTCTGGGGCCAACGTCCTGACTTTC. Encoded protein: CASSRGWSSGANVLTF.

V and J are TRBV10-2 and TRBJ1-1; 10 positions agree with TRBD1. CDR1 WSHSY and CDR2 SAAADI come from the germline V gene. The junction had 12 bases not matched to a gene; V was cut back by 7 bases and J by 10 bases. The CDR3 loop spans 14 amino acids. The CDR3 sequence is CASMGQGLFSRAFF. CDR3 nucleotide sequence: TGCGCCAGCATGGGACAGGGGCTCTTTTCCAGAGCTTTCTTT.

V usage is TRBV5-8 and J usage is TRBJ2-5; 11 bases match TRBD2. CDR1 SGHTS and CDR2 YDEGEE come from the germline V gene. The V segment lost 5 bases and the J segment 0 bases; nucleotides outside the gene matches: 6. The CDR3 contains 16 residues. The CDR3 loop is CASRQGLAGNQETQYF. CDR3 nucleotide sequence: TGTGCCAGCAGACAAGGACTAGCGGGTAACCAAGAGACCCAGTACTTC.

The J gene is TRBJ1-6, the V gene TRBV6-5, with D unclear. The CDR3 sequence is 15 residues long. Germline CDR1 and CDR2: MNHEY and SVGAGI. Trimming took off 2 bases at V and 2 bases at J, with 7 bases between the two ends. The CDR3 bases are TGTGCCAGCAGTTACGGCGACACCTATAATTCACCCCTCCACTTT. Translation: CASSYGDTYNSPLHF.

The chain recombines TRBV6-6 with TRBJ1-2, with 7 bases that match TRBD1. This CDR3 is built from 14 residues. V was clipped by 2 bases and J by 1 base; unmatched bases: 1. Per the germline V gene, CDR1 is MNHNY and CDR2 is SVGAGI (reference sequence). The DNA for the CDR3 is TGTGCCAGCAGTTACGGGACAGATAACTATGGCTACACCTTC. It specifies CASSYGTDNYGYTF.

V usage is TRBV19 and J usage is TRBJ1-5, with 8 bases that match TRBD1. V lost 4 bases, J lost 2 bases, and 4 bases stayed unmatched. The CDR3 length is 15 residues. Germline V gene lookup returns CDR1 LNHDA and CDR2 SQIVND (reference sequence). This CDR3 reads CASSTPDRGNQPQHF. The CDR3 coding sequence is TGTGCCAGTAGTACACCGGACAGGGGCAATCAGCCCCAGCATTTT.

This rearrangement joins TRBV24-1 to TRBJ1-1; D is ambiguous. V was pared by 1 base and J by 6 bases, with 8 bases between. Germline CDR1 is KGHDR and CDR2 is SFDVKD. This CDR3 comprises 13 residues. The CDR3: CATSDFDYSEAFF. CDR3 in DNA: TGTGCCACCAGTGATTTTGACTACTCTGAAGCTTTCTTT.

The chain uses TRBV4-1 and TRBJ2-4; the D is unclear. Germline CDR1 is MGHRA and CDR2 is YSYEKL. V was cut by 4 bases and J by 7 bases, with 20 bases left in between. The CDR3 totals 16 residues. The CDR3 reads CASSPMGAGTLNIQYF. Written as DNA, the CDR3 is TGCGCCAGCAGCCCTATGGGCGCCGGAACCCTCAACATTCAGTACTTC.

This rearrangement joins TRBV27 to TRBJ2-5; D is perhaps TRBD2 (6 bases). The length of the CDR3 is 15 residues. Deletions cut 2 bases from V and 2 bases from J, with 12 bases between. Germline CDR1 reads MNHEY; CDR2 reads SMNVEV (reference sequence). CDR3 nucleotides: TGTGCCAGCAGTTTAGTAGCGGCGCCGCAAGAGACCCAGTACTTC. Its translation is CASSLVAAPQETQYF.

This clone has only one observation. The CDR3 spells CASSKNRELGSYEQYF. The CDR3 DNA reads TGTGCCAGCAGTAAGAACAGGGAGCTAGGCTCCTACGAGCAGTACTTC. The chain joins TRBV6-2 or TRBV6-3 to TRBJ2-7, with a tentative D call TRBD1 (6 bases). The V and J ends lost 5 bases and 0 bases respectively, with 17 bases between them. Germline V gene sequence: CDR1 MNHEY, CDR2 SVGEGT. CDR3 length equals 16 residues.

The chain combines TRBV6-5 with TRBJ2-4; TRBD1 matches 7 bases. The germline CDR1 and CDR2 sequences are MNHEY and SVGAGI. This CDR3 comprises 16 residues. The V gene end was trimmed by 4 bases and the J gene end by 9 bases; junction bases not matched to a gene: 15. CDR3 protein: CASSWDRGSVRFIQYF. DNA for the CDR3: TGTGCCAGCAGTTGGGACAGAGGGTCTGTACGTTTCATTCAGTACTTC.

The V call is TRBV4-3, the J call TRBJ2-2; D is unresolved. V lost 1 base to trimming and J lost 3 bases, with 15 bases between them. The CDR3 covers 17 residues. Per the germline V gene, CDR1 is LGHNA and CDR2 is YSLEER. As DNA, the CDR3 is TGCGCCAGCAGCCAAGTCTTTATGCAAACTCACACCGGGGAGCTGTTTTTT. Translated: CASSQVFMQTHTGELFF.